This T cell receptor beta chain was captured by sequencing in a study of CD8+ T cells in alopecia areata. Whole-study results and caveats: Higher clonality was seen in lesional scalp than in normal scalp, especially in alopecia totalis/universalis. In patients, TCRs were shared less clearly than in mice, and HLA may possibly be involved.

As to treatment: oral pan-JAK inhibitor, 5-10 mg twice daily. Individuals with alopecia areata gave both lesional scalp punch biopsies and peripheral blood for collection. PBMCs were stained for CD3, CD4 and CD8, and CD4+ and CD8+ T cells were sorted. Once RNA had been extracted, it was reverse transcribed into cDNA to act as the sequencing template. Method: immunoSEQ multiplex PCR; TCRdb's copy keeps in-frame clones and lacks some. Here the sample spans 200,000 to 250,000 clones, roughly 44% being singletons. Germline CDR1 and CDR2: ENHRY and SYGVKD. CDR3 size: 16 residues. V lost 8 bases to trimming and J lost 7 bases, with 27 bases between them. In regard to this clone: Its cognate antigen is unknown.

This TCR was sampled from a human donor with alopecia areata. The starting material was CD4+ T cells sorted from blood, obtained at approximately week 36, from a patient treated with tofacitinib. The chain uses TRBV10-3 and TRBJ2-7, with D perhaps TRBD1 or TRBD2 (5 bases each). CDR3 coding DNA: TGTGCCATCGGGGGAGATACGGGACCTACCTTGGAAGAGCAGTACTTC. It encodes CAIGGDTGPTLEEQYF.